This TCR beta chain was observed in a study of response to subunit inactivated influenza vaccine. Whole-study results and caveats: Authors proposed each seasonal influenza vaccination draws in few new T cells.

On this clonotype itself: Its antigen is currently unknown.

Deletions cut 5 bases from V and 8 bases from J, with 13 bases between. Germline V gene lookup returns CDR1 DFQATT and CDR2 SNEGSKA (reference sequence). The CDR3 totals 13 residues. In TCRdb, the RT-PCR reads were re-called with MiXCR into one record per CDR3 protein. The top ten hold less than 4% of the sample, which has roughly 500,000 distinct CDR3 sequences, about 17% seen once. This TCR derives from a man aged 50 to 75 who received an inactivated influenza vaccine. The V and J genes are TRBV20-1 and TRBJ1-6; weak D call: TRBD1 (6 bases). The source was CD4+ T cells sorted from PBMCs, collected about 23 months after vaccination. The CDR3 coding sequence is TGCAGTGCTTGGGGGGCAGGTGATTCACCCCTCCACTTT. This translates into CSAWGAGDSPLHF.